What follows are 20 T cell receptor beta chains derived from one specimen sequenced in a study of regulatory T cells in long-lasting Graves disease. Researchers made TCR beta libraries by using iRepertoire HTBI primers and running Arm-PCR on CDR3 regions. Each CDR3 protein gets one entry after TCRdb re-called the multiplex PCR reads with MiXCR. The table has 360,000 or so distinct CDR3 sequences, around 11% seen once. Time point meaning: newly diagnosed GD, antithyroid drugs for less than 3 months. The TCR library was made from RNA that had been extracted from PBMCs in TRIzol. These data were also filed under a second study, of T cells in Graves' hyperthyroidism and ophthalmopathy.

Sequenced material: peripheral blood mononuclear cells (PBMCs), taken at new diagnosis, from a patient treated with antithyroid drugs. The origin of the receptors is a woman between 18 and 29 years old with Graves disease.

On this clonotype itself: A much larger clone lies a single base off, so this may be a read error. The chain uses TRBV27 and TRBJ2-3; the D call may be TRBD1 or TRBD2 (5 bases each). The CDR3 runs 17 residues. Trimming stripped 4 bases from V and 4 bases from J, with 21 bases between. Germline CDR1 MNHEY, CDR2 SMNVEV (reference sequence). CDR3 amino acids: CASSYVRDGVFSDTQYF. DNA of the CDR3: TGTGCCAGCAGTTACGTTCGGGACGGGGTGTTTTCAGATACGCAGTATTTT.

This clonotype occurred many times. The chain carries TRBV4-3 and TRBJ2-2, with a weak D call TRBD1 (6 bases). The length of the CDR3 is 15 residues. The germline gives CDR1 LGHNA, CDR2 YSLEER. The V and J ends lost 6 bases and 5 bases respectively, with 16 bases between them. DNA for the CDR3: TGCGCCAGCAGTCCAAGATATCAGGGGACCGGGGAGCTGTTTTTT. Protein product: CASSPRYQGTGELFF.

The chain carries TRBV4-3 and TRBJ2-1, with TRBD1 identical over 11 bases. From germline, CDR1 is LGHNA and CDR2 YSLEER. The CDR3 loop spans 18 amino acids. V lost 1 base and J lost 6; bases outside the gene matches: 11. The CDR3 DNA reads as TGCGCCAGCAGCCAAGTAGGGTTCTTTGGGACAGGGGGCAATGAGCAGTTCTTC. It is translated as CASSQVGFFGTGGNEQFF.

This clonotype came up a few times. The CDR3 coding sequence is TGTGCCAGCAGTTTAGGGGGGGCAGGGGTGGCCGGGGAGCTGTTTTTT. This sequence encodes CASSLGGAGVAGELFF. The chain has TRBV27 and TRBJ2-2; tentatively, D is TRBD2 (7 bases). The CDR3 is 16 residues long. Trimming pared 2 bases from V and 6 bases from J, leaving 16 bases between. Germline V CDR1 and CDR2: MNHEY, SMNVEV (reference sequence).

This clonotype was seen ten or more times. The gene calls are TRBV28 and TRBJ2-7; a weak D match, TRBD2 (6 bases). The germline V and J ends were trimmed by 8 bases and 4 bases, with 15 bases remaining between them. The length of the CDR3 is 13 residues. Per the germline V gene, CDR1 is MDHEN and CDR2 is SYDVKM. CDR3 region: CASGPGTSYEQYF. The DNA for the CDR3 is TGTGCCAGCGGTCCCGGGACTTCTTACGAGCAGTACTTC.

This chain uses TRBV12-3 or TRBV12-4 with TRBJ2-5, with a tentative D call TRBD1 (7 bases). This CDR3 is built from 16 residues. V was cut by 3 bases and J by 5 bases, with 19 bases left in between. This chain's CDR3 is CASSLGPGGGGETQYF. The CDR3 DNA reads as TGTGCCAGCAGTTTGGGGCCTGGAGGGGGCGGTGAGACCCAGTACTTC.

This chain joins TRBV2 and TRBJ2-3, with 10 bases matching TRBD1. Germline values: CDR1 SNHLY, CDR2 FYNNEI. J was trimmed by 6 bases and V by 4 bases; bases with no gene match: 7. This CDR3 region has 15 residues. The DNA of the CDR3 is TGTGCCAGCAGTGGACAGGGGGCGCGGTTGGATACGCAGTATTTT. Translated, it gives CASSGQGARLDTQYF. The full variable domain, in which reference TRBV2 and TRBJ2-3 provide the parts outside the CDR3, is EPEVTQTPSHQVTQMGQEVILRCVPISNHLYFYWYRQILGQKVEFLVSFYNNEISEKSEIFDDQFSVERPDGSNFTLKIRSTKLEDSAMYFCASSGQGARLDTQYFGPGTRLTVL.

Remarks on this clonotype: Since a much larger clone is just one base distant, this may be a read error. J is TRBJ2-7 and V is TRBV20-1, with 7 bases identical to TRBD1. V lost 6 bases to trimming and J lost 3 bases; unmatched junction nucleotides: 11. The CDR3 has 14 residues. CDR1 is DFQATT and CDR2 is SNEGSKA in the germline V gene (reference sequence). This chain's CDR3 is CSATRGRSFYEQYF. CDR3 bases: TGCAGTGCCACAAGGGGGCGTAGCTTCTACGAGCAGTACTTC.

This clonotype was detected ten times or more. The genes are TRBV27 and TRBJ1-4; unclear D gene. This CDR3 spans 13 amino acids. Trimming removed 5 bases at V and 6 bases at J, with 10 bases between. From germline, CDR1 is MNHEY and CDR2 SMNVEV (reference sequence). This CDR3 is CASSGSGYEKLFF. The CDR3 DNA reads TGTGCCAGCAGTGGGTCGGGGTATGAAAAACTGTTTTTT.

As to this clonotype: A read error may be the cause here, since a much bigger clone is one base away. The J gene is TRBJ2-1, the V gene TRBV7-2; D might be TRBD2 (5 bases). CDR1 SGHTA and CDR2 FQGNSA come from the germline V gene. V lost 1 base, J lost 6 bases, and 10 bases lay in between. The CDR3 is made up of 14 amino acids. The CDR3 sequence: CASSLGLSLNEQFF. In nucleotides, the CDR3 is TGTGCCAGCAGCTTAGGACTATCTCTCAATGAGCAGTTCTTC.

This clonotype was picked up many times. V usage is TRBV27 and J usage is TRBJ1-5; 7 positions match TRBD1. V shed 4 bases, J shed 9 bases, and the junction held 9 bases outside the gene matches. This CDR3 region has 14 residues. The germline V gene encodes CDR1 MNHEY and CDR2 SMNVEV (reference sequence). CDR3 sequence: CASSYRDREWPQHF. For the CDR3, the DNA is TGTGCCAGCAGTTATCGCGACAGGGAGTGGCCCCAGCATTTT.

In its sample, this clonotype was seen many times. The chain carries TRBV18 and TRBJ2-7; D not certain. The CDR3 spans 14 residues. V gave up 3 bases and J gave up 5 bases, with 14 bases separating them. The germline CDR1 and CDR2 sequences are KGHSH and LQKENI. The CDR3 DNA sequence: TGTGCCAGCTCACCGGTTGGAAGTTCGGACGAGCAGTACTTC. Encoded protein: CASSPVGSSDEQYF.

This clonotype has a count of ten or more. The chain couples TRBV12-3 or TRBV12-4 to TRBJ1-4; TRBD1 matches at 9 bases. The junction had 7 bases not matched to a gene; V was cut back by 4 bases and J by 7 bases. This CDR3 region has 15 residues. CDR3: CASSSIQGAPEKLFF. The CDR3 coding sequence is TGTGCCAGCAGTTCGATACAGGGGGCGCCTGAAAAACTGTTTTTT.

This rearrangement joins TRBV19 to TRBJ2-1, with TRBD2 matching over 10 bases. J lost 1 base, V lost 9 bases, and 6 bases had no gene match. The CDR3 has 15 residues. The germline V gene encodes CDR1 LNHDA and CDR2 SQIVND (reference sequence). This chain's CDR3 is CASKLAGNSYNEQFF. The CDR3 region has the DNA TGTGCCAGCAAACTAGCGGGGAATTCCTACAATGAGCAGTTCTTC.

Ten or more counts support this clonotype. The chain carries TRBV5-5 and TRBJ1-4, with no clear D. There are 14 residues in the CDR3. From germline, CDR1 is SGHKS and CDR2 YYEKEE (reference sequence). Trimming pared 7 bases from V and 0 bases from J, leaving 10 bases between. CDR3 region: CASARLTTNEKLFF. CDR3 nucleotides: TGTGCCAGCGCCCGACTTACAACTAATGAAAAACTGTTTTTT. Drawing the rest from reference TRBV5-5 and TRBJ1-4, the complete variable domain is DAGVTQSPTHLIKTRGQQVTLRCSPISGHKSVSWYQQVLGQGPQFIFQYYEKEERGRGNFPDRFSARQFPNYSSELNVNALLLGDSALYLCASARLTTNEKLFFGSGTQLSVL.

This clonotype came up once. Given a much more abundant clone one base away, this may be a read error. The chain uses TRBV5-6 and TRBJ2-6; maybe TRBD1 (5 bases). The CDR3 has 15 amino acids. V gave up 2 bases and J gave up 2 bases, with 8 bases separating them. CDR1 is SGHDT, CDR2 YYEEEE, per germline. The CDR3 coding sequence is TGTGCCAGCAGCTTCTTAGGGGCTGGGGCCAACGTCCTGACTTTC. It specifies CASSFLGAGANVLTF.

This clonotype showed up just once. The J gene is TRBJ1-4, the V gene TRBV15; 8 bases agree with TRBD1. CDR3 length: 15 residues. V trimming: 3 bases; J trimming: 3 bases; junction bases outside the gene matches: 3. Looked up from germline, CDR1 is LNHNV and CDR2 is YYDKDF (reference sequence). CDR3 region: CATSSLTGANEKLFF. CDR3 DNA: TGTGCCACCAGCAGCTTGACAGGGGCTAATGAAAAACTGTTTTTT. Looking up the rest from reference TRBV15 and TRBJ1-4 gives the full variable domain: DAMVIQNPRYQVTQFGKPVTLSCSQTLNHNVMYWYQQKSSQAPKLLFHYYDKDFNNEADTPDNFQSRRPNTSFCFLDIRSPGLGDTAMYLCATSSLTGANEKLFFGSGTQLSVL.

There are a few counts of this clonotype. This chain connects TRBV19 to TRBJ1-5; 11 positions match TRBD1. Germline V CDR1 and CDR2: LNHDA, SQIVND (reference sequence). The CDR3 spans 17 residues. Unmatched junction bases numbered 4, after V lost 2 bases and J lost 1 base. DNA of the CDR3: TGTGCCAGTAGTATACGGACAGGGGGCGGAAGCAATCAGCCCCAGCATTTT. Amino acid sequence: CASSIRTGGGSNQPQHF.

This clonotype was seen repeatedly, ten times or more. The V call is TRBV4-1, the J call TRBJ2-7; the match to TRBD1 covers 9 bases. This CDR3 region has 14 residues. Germline assignment: CDR1 MGHRA and CDR2 YSYEKL. Trimming cost V 0 bases and J 12 bases; bases outside gene matches: 9. The CDR3 DNA sequence: TGCGCCAGCAGCCAAGAACAACAGGGGGCCACTCGGTACTTC. It encodes CASSQEQQGATRYF.

This clonotype has a count of ten or more. This rearrangement joins TRBV11-2 to TRBJ2-7, with TRBD2 as a possible D gene (6 bases). Trimming removed 3 bases at V and 3 bases at J, with 9 bases between. Germline V lookup: CDR1 SGHAT, CDR2 FQNNGV. The length of the CDR3 is 13 residues. The CDR3 sequence is CASSFGRYYEQYV. CDR3 nucleotides: TGTGCCAGCAGCTTCGGGAGATACTACGAGCAGTACGTC.